These 8 T cell receptor beta chains were all obtained from the same sample, sequenced in a study of CXCR3-negative and CXCR3-positive naive CD8 T cells. The study's findings and limits: CXCR3-positive naive cells carried more hydrophobic TRB CDR3s than CXCR3-negative naive cells did.

The libraries of TRB cDNA were prepared using 5' RACE with UMI labels. With the 5' RACE reads reprocessed, TCRdb shows one record per CDR3 protein and no DNA. Its listing shows about 110,000 distinct CDR3 sequences. Antigen specificity for these receptors is unknown. The sample consisted of naive CXCR3+ CD8+ T cells from blood. The sample's subset: CD45RO-CCR7+CD27+CD95- naive CD8+ T cells expressing CXCR3 (TNR3+). The receptors derive from a human donor in good health. Some clones in this sample may be carry-over from other donors' samples.

The chain uses TRBV29-1 and TRBJ2-2; TCRdb reports TRBD2, a call that lacks DNA to check it against. CDR1 is SQVTM and CDR2 is ANQGSEA in the germline V gene. The CDR3 covers 13 residues. CDR3 protein: CSVDVGLAGELFF.

The chain has TRBV14 and TRBJ1-1; TCRdb designates TRBD1, a call that cannot be tested without DNA. There are 14 residues in the CDR3. Per the germline V gene, CDR1 is SGHDN and CDR2 is FVKESK. CDR3: CASSQGLRGTEAFF.

This chain uses TRBV7-9 with TRBJ2-7; the TRBD1 assignment by TCRdb is unverifiable without DNA. Germline V gene lookup returns CDR1 SEHNR and CDR2 FQNEAQ (reference sequence). This CDR3 is 14 amino acids long. Here the CDR3 reads CASSLWDRDYEQYF.

The chain combines TRBV28 with TRBJ1-2. Germline lookup yields CDR1 MDHEN and CDR2 SYDVKM. This CDR3 has 14 amino acids. CDR3 sequence: CASSLGWKVHGYTF.

The rearrangement joins TRBV5-4 to TRBJ1-1; as DNA is missing, the TRBD1 call by TCRdb cannot be tested. From germline, CDR1 is SGHNT and CDR2 YYREEE (reference sequence). The CDR3 has 13 amino acids. CDR3 sequence reads: CASSRQGATEAFF.

The chain couples TRBV11-2 to TRBJ2-5; TCRdb calls TRBD2, which cannot be checked without DNA. The CDR3 has 16 amino acids. Germline V lookup: CDR1 SGHAT, CDR2 FQNNGV. The CDR3 protein is CASSSGTSGDQETQYF.

V gene TRBV6-4 combines with J gene TRBJ2-6. This CDR3 comprises 15 residues. Germline V gene sequence: CDR1 MRHNA, CDR2 SNTAGT. The CDR3 is CASSEEHSGANVLTF.

This chain connects TRBV3-1 to TRBJ2-3; TCRdb gives TRBD1 as the D gene, but with no DNA this cannot be confirmed. Per germline, CDR1 LGHDT and CDR2 YNNKEL (reference sequence). The CDR3 runs to 15 residues. The CDR3 protein is CASSQNRGHLDTQYF.